The 19 T cell receptor beta chains in this list originate from one sample, sequenced in a study of T cells of healthy individuals. In TCRdb, the 5' RACE reads were re-called with MiXCR into one record per CDR3 protein. Counted here are nearly 100,000 distinct CDR3 sequences, roughly 15% occurring once; the ten biggest clones make up 6.2%. The receptors come from a human donor in good health.

V is TRBV28 and J is TRBJ2-3; D gene unclear. Trimming pared 9 bases from V and 0 bases from J, leaving 10 bases between. The CDR3 extends over 13 amino acids. Per the germline V gene, CDR1 is MDHEN and CDR2 is SYDVKM. CDR3 DNA: TGTGCCAGTATCGACACCAGCACAGATACGCAGTATTTT. Amino acid sequence: CASIDTSTDTQYF.

The J gene is TRBJ2-1, the V gene TRBV28, with D perhaps TRBD1 (6 bases). With 6 bases removed from V and 7 bases from J, the gap between germline ends came to 13 bases. Per the germline V gene, CDR1 is MDHEN and CDR2 is SYDVKM. The CDR3 spans 13 residues. For the CDR3, the DNA is TGTGCCAGCAGACAGGGCGCTACTAATGAGCAGTTCTTC. Protein product: CASRQGATNEQFF.

The chain uses TRBV29-1 and TRBJ2-1, with D hard to call. This CDR3 comprises 14 residues. Trimming took off 3 bases at V and 0 bases at J, with 9 bases between the two ends. Germline V gene sequence: CDR1 SQVTM, CDR2 ANQGSEA. CDR3 DNA: TGCAGCGTTGACATGCCCCGCTCCTACAATGAGCAGTTCTTC. This codes for CSVDMPRSYNEQFF.

The CDR3 sequence is CAWSVGGHEQYF. The CDR3 coding sequence is TGTGCCTGGAGTGTTGGGGGGCACGAGCAGTACTTC. The gene calls are TRBV30 and TRBJ2-7; either TRBD1 or TRBD2 may fit D (6 bases each). Trimming left V 0 bases short and J 5 bases short, with 8 bases between. CDR1 and CDR2 (germline): GTSNPN, SVGIG (reference sequence). The CDR3 loop spans 12 amino acids.

In its sample, this clonotype was seen many times. The chain employs TRBV20-1 and TRBJ2-5, with a possible D match to TRBD1 (5 bases). Germline V lookup: CDR1 DFQATT, CDR2 SNEGSKA (reference sequence). The V end lost 7 bases, the J end lost 5 bases, and 26 bases lay between the germline ends. CDR3 size: 16 residues. CDR3 protein: CSGHMMAGRLIETQYF. The CDR3 DNA sequence: TGCAGTGGCCACATGATGGCAGGGCGGTTGATCGAGACCCAGTACTTC.

The chain is built from TRBV11-1 and TRBJ2-5; 7 bases agree with TRBD2. Germline V gene lookup returns CDR1 SGHAT and CDR2 FQDESV (reference sequence). With 5 bases clipped from V and 4 bases from J, the junction kept 10 bases outside the gene matches. CDR3 length equals 15 residues. The CDR3 coding sequence is TGTGCCAGCAGCCCTAGCGGAGCAGAAGGAGAGACCCAGTACTTC. Translating gives CASSPSGAEGETQYF.

This clonotype showed up just a few times. The chain uses TRBV10-3 and TRBJ2-7; perhaps TRBD1 as D (6 bases). Looked up from germline, CDR1 is ENHRY and CDR2 is SYGVKD. This CDR3 has 13 residues. The V end was cut by 11 bases, the J end by 0 bases, with 14 bases between. The CDR3 sequence is CAGSGVLSYEQYF. Written as DNA, the CDR3 is TGTGCCGGATCAGGGGTACTCTCCTACGAGCAGTACTTC.

This sequence joins TRBV20-1 and TRBJ2-5, with D maybe TRBD1 (6 bases). The germline V and J ends were trimmed by 3 bases and 4 bases, with 12 bases remaining between them. This CDR3 has 13 residues. Per the germline V gene, CDR1 is DFQATT and CDR2 is SNEGSKA (reference sequence). The CDR3 DNA follows: TGCAGTGCTAGTACAGGGCTGGCAGAGACCCAGTACTTC. It codes for CSASTGLAETQYF.

By frequency in the sample, this clonotype is large. This rearrangement joins TRBV5-5 to TRBJ2-1, with 8 bases matching TRBD2. Germline trimming cut 2 bases from V and 5 bases from J; bases unmatched to any gene: 6. CDR3 length: 15 residues. The germline V gene encodes CDR1 SGHKS and CDR2 YYEKEE (reference sequence). CDR3 coding DNA: TGTGCCAGCAGCTTTCGCGGACTAGCAAACAATGAGCAGTTCTTC. Amino acid sequence: CASSFRGLANNEQFF.

This clonotype has more than one count but fewer than ten. The chain combines TRBV24-1 with TRBJ2-5; 13 bases fit TRBD2. Germline V gives CDR1 KGHDR, CDR2 SFDVKD. V dropped 7 bases and J dropped 4; count of bases not matched to a gene: 5. The CDR3 runs to 15 residues. The CDR3 sequence: CATSGLAGEGETQYF. CDR3 in DNA: TGTGCCACCAGCGGACTAGCGGGAGAAGGAGAGACCCAGTACTTC.

This clonotype appeared a few times. CDR3 nucleotides: TGTGCCAGCACTCCATGGGGCACATACAATGAGCAGTTCTTC. Translation gives CASTPWGTYNEQFF. The chain employs TRBV28 and TRBJ2-1; D perhaps matches TRBD1 (5 bases). With 7 bases removed from V and 4 bases from J, the gap between germline ends came to 14 bases. This CDR3 comprises 14 residues. Germline V gene data show CDR1 as MDHEN and CDR2 as SYDVKM. Looking up the rest from reference TRBV28 and TRBJ2-1 gives the full variable domain: DVKVTQSSRYLVKRTGEKVFLECVQDMDHENMFWYRQDPGLGLRLIYFSYDVKMKEKGDIPEGYSVSREKKERFSLILESASTNQTSMYLCASTPWGTYNEQFFGPGTRLTVL.

The sample holds many counts of this clonotype. V is TRBV20-1 and J is TRBJ2-7, with 7 bases that match TRBD2. Germline CDR1 is DFQATT and CDR2 is SNEGSKA (reference sequence). Germline trimming cut 3 bases from V and 5 bases from J; bases unmatched to any gene: 10. The CDR3 is made up of 14 amino acids. CDR3 coding DNA: TGCAGTGCTAGGATGGGCGCGGGAGCTGACGAGCAGTACTTC. This sequence encodes CSARMGAGADEQYF.

The sample holds many counts of this clonotype. V gene TRBV11-2 combines with J gene TRBJ2-5, with D hard to call. The CDR3 has 14 amino acids. Germline V gene sequence: CDR1 SGHAT, CDR2 FQNNGV. V lost 0 bases to trimming and J lost 4 bases, with 9 bases between them. CDR3 nucleotides: TGTGCCAGCAGCTTAGATTGGGCAGGAGAGACCCAGTACTTC. Translating gives CASSLDWAGETQYF.

CDR3 protein: CSAGTSGGHNEQFF. DNA for the CDR3: TGCAGTGCCGGAACTAGCGGGGGCCACAATGAGCAGTTCTTC. This chain uses TRBV20-1 with TRBJ2-1; 11 nucleotides agree with TRBD2. This CDR3 is built from 14 residues. The J segment lost 5 bases and the V segment lost 6 bases, leaving 6 bases of the junction unmatched. The V gene's germline CDR1 is DFQATT and CDR2 SNEGSKA (reference sequence).

The sample holds many counts of this clonotype. The V gene is TRBV27, the J gene TRBJ2-5; D unclear. Trimming pared 3 bases from V and 5 bases from J, leaving 19 bases between. The length of the CDR3 is 16 residues. CDR1 is MNHEY and CDR2 is SMNVEV in the germline V gene (reference sequence). The CDR3 DNA follows: TGTGCCAGCAGTTTGTCTGGGTTCCTACGCCGGGAGACCCAGTACTTC. Its protein is CASSLSGFLRRETQYF.

This clonotype was picked up many times. DNA of the CDR3: TGCAGTCGATCGAGGAACACTGAAGCTTTCTTT. Protein product: CSRSRNTEAFF. The J gene is TRBJ1-1, the V gene TRBV20-1; D uncertain. V was trimmed by 8 bases and J by 1 base, leaving 8 bases between them. The CDR3 contains 11 residues. Germline-derived CDR1 and CDR2 are DFQATT and SNEGSKA (reference sequence).

This clonotype has at least ten counts. The chain joins TRBV3-1 to TRBJ2-7; unclear D gene. The V and J ends lost 1 base and 6 bases respectively, with 13 bases between them. The CDR3 loop spans 14 amino acids. Germline loops: CDR1 LGHDT, CDR2 YNNKEL (reference sequence). CDR3 sequence (DNA): TGTGCCAGCAGCCAAGGACCCGTCTTGGGCGAGCAGTACTTC. It translates to CASSQGPVLGEQYF.

The chain carries TRBV4-1 and TRBJ2-3, with D perhaps matching TRBD1 (5 bases). V lost 1 base and J 0 bases, leaving 26 bases between the germline ends. This CDR3 region has 21 residues. CDR1 is MGHRA, CDR2 YSYEKL, per germline. CDR3 protein: CASSQVNGDSVTYSSTDTQYF. The CDR3 DNA follows: TGCGCCAGCAGCCAAGTAAACGGAGACAGTGTAACCTACTCTAGCACAGATACGCAGTATTTT.

This chain connects TRBV9 to TRBJ2-7, with 7 nucleotides matching TRBD2. The J segment lost 5 bases and the V segment lost 4 bases, leaving 6 bases of the junction unmatched. CDR1 is SGDLS, CDR2 YYNGEE, per germline. The CDR3 length is 13 residues. CDR3: CASSLSGGDEQYF. For the CDR3, the DNA is TGTGCCAGCAGCCTCTCGGGAGGAGACGAGCAGTACTTC.